The entry below describes one T cell receptor beta chain. No antigen is known for it. V lost 4 bases, J lost 4 bases, and 13 bases lay in between. This CDR3 has 14 amino acids. CDR1 is SEHNR and CDR2 is FQNEAQ in the germline V gene (reference sequence). The table came from immunoSEQ multiplex PCR; TCRdb's copy has only in-frame clones and leaves some out. This table holds around 120,000 clones, approximately 82% found once. The data belong to a study of T cell responses to AZD1222 COVID-19 vaccine. Notes on the study in general: Donors skewed white British and female; clonal diversity was possibly underestimated. Baseline serology detected seropositivity in only six or seven AZD1222 recipients.

The clonotype originates from an adult who received the AZD1222 COVID-19 vaccine. Sequenced material: peripheral blood, taken 28 days after the second AZD1222 dose. The chain is built from TRBV7-9 and TRBJ1-2; D is perhaps TRBD1 (6 bases). CDR3: CASSSWTVPYGYTF. Here the CDR3 DNA reads TGTGCCAGCAGCTCTTGGACAGTTCCCTATGGCTACACCTTC.